This is a list of T cell receptor beta chains from one sample in a study of response to subunit inactivated influenza vaccine. TCRdb re-called the RT-PCR reads with MiXCR, one entry per CDR3 protein. The profile shows roughly 550,000 distinct CDR3 sequences, under 25% of them singletons. This sample also belongs to another study, concerning T cells expressing NK-cell markers.

The sequencing used CD4+ T cells sorted from PBMCs, collected 11 to 12 days after vaccination. Receptors originate from a man over 45 who received an inactivated influenza vaccine. Both conserved end residues are part of each CDR3. A D gene is named only where the DNA matches it firmly. Not all rows give a size; the values are once, few, many and, for expanded clones, a class.

v_call	d_call	j_call	clone_size	cdr3_nt	cdr3_aa
TRBV3-1	TRBD2	TRBJ2-1	NA	TGTGCCAGCAGCCCGGGGGGTACACATAATGAGCAGTTCTTC	CASSPGGTHNEQFF
TRBV10-3	TRBD1	TRBJ2-7	few	TGTGCCATCGGATGGGGACAGACATCCTACGAGCAGTACTTC	CAIGWGQTSYEQYF
TRBV7-9	TRBD1	TRBJ1-4	many	TGTGCCAGCAGCCAATGGACAGGGGGAGAGGAAAAACTGTTTTTT	CASSQWTGGEEKLFF
TRBV29-1	NA	TRBJ2-5	NA	TGCAGCGTTGGTTGGGGGCATCGAGAGACCCAGTACTTC	CSVGWGHRETQYF
TRBV9	NA	TRBJ2-2	NA	TGTGCCAGCAGCGTAGGGCAGCGGAAGAACACCGGGGAGCTGTTTTTT	CASSVGQRKNTGELFF
TRBV11-1	NA	TRBJ2-2	once	TGTGCCAGCAGCTTAGCGCGAAAGGCCTGGATTCCGGGGCGCGGCGGGGAGCTGTTTTTT	CASSLARKAWIPGRGGELFF
TRBV15	TRBD2	TRBJ2-7	few	TGTGCCACCAGCAGAGATTTTCCGGGAGGCGAGCAGTACTTC	CATSRDFPGGEQYF
TRBV10-3	NA	TRBJ2-5	NA	TGTGCCATCAGTGCGTATGCCGGAGAGACCCAGTACTTC	CAISAYAGETQYF
TRBV7-9	NA	TRBJ2-4	NA	TGTGCCAGCAGCACCCCCACGTGGGGCTCGGCCAAAAACATTCAGTACTTC	CASSTPTWGSAKNIQYF
TRBV18	TRBD1	TRBJ1-1	NA	TGTGCCAGCTCACCAACCGGGACAGGGGGCGTAGGAGCTTTCTTT	CASSPTGTGGVGAFF
TRBV9	NA	TRBJ1-2	NA	TGTGCCAGCAGCGTAGGGAGGGGTACTGGCTACACCTTC	CASSVGRGTGYTF
TRBV7-2	NA	TRBJ2-7	many	TGTGCCAGCAGCTTAGGTGGCCAGAACTCCTACGAGCAGTACTTC	CASSLGGQNSYEQYF
TRBV3-1	NA	TRBJ2-2	NA	TGTGCCAGCAGCCCTTCTAGCCGCAGAAACACCGGGGAGCTGTTTTTT	CASSPSSRRNTGELFF
TRBV7-8	NA	TRBJ2-1	once	TGTGCCAGCAGCGGGGACCCGGGATTTAGTGAGCAGTTCTTC	CASSGDPGFSEQFF
TRBV4-2	TRBD1	TRBJ2-2	few	TGTGCCAGCAGCCAAAGCGGAGGACAGGGGGGCACCGGGGAGCTGTTTTTT	CASSQSGGQGGTGELFF
TRBV12-3/TRBV12-4	TRBD2	TRBJ2-3	NA	TGTGCCAGCAGTCCTTACCTAACTAGCGAAGGCACAGATACGCAGTATTTT	CASSPYLTSEGTDTQYF
TRBV20-1	NA	TRBJ2-3	few	TGCAGTGCTTCAAGGGGCCCCTCTGGGGATACGCAGTATTTT	CSASRGPSGDTQYF
TRBV12-3/TRBV12-4	TRBD1	TRBJ1-5	few	TGTGCCAGCAGCCCCTCCTCAACAGGGGTCAATCAGCCCCAGCATTTT	CASSPSSTGVNQPQHF
TRBV5-1	TRBD2	TRBJ2-3	few	TGCGCCAGCAGCTCGGGACTACTAGCGCAGTATTTT	CASSSGLLAQYF
TRBV29-1	TRBD2	TRBJ2-5	NA	TGCAGCGGCGGGACTAGCGGGATCGGAGAGACCCAGTACTTC	CSGGTSGIGETQYF
TRBV5-1	TRBD2	TRBJ2-2	few	TGCGCCAGCCATAGCGGGACGAACACCGGGGAGCTGTTTTTT	CASHSGTNTGELFF
TRBV10-3	NA	TRBJ1-2	few	TGTGCCATCAGTGAGCGGCAGGACCTCTATGGCTACACCTTC	CAISERQDLYGYTF
TRBV5-5	NA	TRBJ1-5	NA	TGTGCCAGCAGCTTGGTTCCAGGAATTAATCAGCCCCAGCATTTT	CASSLVPGINQPQHF
TRBV7-2	NA	TRBJ2-7	NA	TGTGCCAGCACCCCAAGGCCCGGCTATATCTACGAGCAGTACTTC	CASTPRPGYIYEQYF
TRBV2	TRBD1	TRBJ1-2	few	TGTGCCAGCAGTGAAGGGTCAGGGGGGGGCTACACCTTC	CASSEGSGGGYTF
TRBV11-1	NA	TRBJ2-4	NA	TGTGCCAGCAGCCCTCGGGAGAGAAAAAACATTCAGTACTTC	CASSPRERKNIQYF
TRBV11-1	NA	TRBJ2-4	NA	TGTGCCAGCAGCCCCGGCGGGCCGGGACTGATCCTGCTGCCAGCCAAAAACATTCAGTACTTC	CASSPGGPGLILLPAKNIQYF
TRBV4-3	NA	TRBJ1-3	many	TGCGCCAGCAGTCCCGCCTACACCACGAGCTCTGGAAACACCATATATTTT	CASSPAYTTSSGNTIYF
TRBV29-1	NA	TRBJ2-5	many	TGCAGCGTTGCCAGGGTGTCAGAGACCCAGTACTTC	CSVARVSETQYF
TRBV30	NA	TRBJ2-2	NA	TGTGCCTGGAGAAGAATACCCGGGGAGCTGTTTTTT	CAWRRIPGELFF
TRBV6-1	TRBD1	TRBJ2-2	NA	TGTGCCAGCAGTCTAGGCCCTGGGACAGGGCCCACCGGGGAGCTGTTTTTT	CASSLGPGTGPTGELFF
TRBV6-5	NA	TRBJ2-7	NA	TGTGCCAGCAGTTACCTATTTCCTCCATCTTCCTACGAGCAGTACTTC	CASSYLFPPSSYEQYF
TRBV27	TRBD1	TRBJ2-1	NA	TGTGCCAGCAGCATCAGGGGGCGCTACAATGAGCAGTTCTTC	CASSIRGRYNEQFF